In this sample, the clone carrying this TCR beta chain turned up a few times. The data originate from a study of OX40 agonist ivuxolimab in advanced cancers. This CDR3 is built from 14 residues. From germline, CDR1 is SGHTA and CDR2 FQGNSA. V lost 4 bases to trimming and J lost 6 bases, with 13 bases between them. TCRdb keeps only in-frame clones here, not all; method: immunoSEQ multiplex PCR. The top ten clones hold about 1% of a sample with under 70,000 clones, more than 75% of them seen once. The chain combines TRBV7-2 with TRBJ2-1; the D gene is possibly TRBD2 (5 bases). This sample comprised CD4+ or CD8+ T cells sorted from blood, obtained in a trial of the OX40 agonist ivuxolimab. This TCR was sampled from an adult with an advanced solid tumor such as melanoma, head and neck, liver or kidney cancer. The CDR3 spells CASSSRTAPNEQFF. Written as DNA, the CDR3 is TGTGCCAGCAGCTCAAGGACTGCCCCCAATGAGCAGTTCTTC.